The clone carrying this T cell receptor beta chain was counted ten times or more. Its cognate antigen is unknown. This sample's time point: persistent/refractory GD, antithyroid drugs over 5 years with positive TRAb. Making the TCR library involved RNA that had been extracted from PBMCs. Patient provenance is recorded as an endocrinology department in Xi'an, China. The data are from a study of regulatory T cells in long-lasting Graves disease. Overall study results and limits: Persistent disease showed a preference for TRBV28, TRBJ1-2 and TRBJ2-5.

CDR3 regions were amplified by Arm-PCR using iRepertoire HTBI primers to build TCR beta libraries. TCRdb used MiXCR to reprocess the multiplex PCR reads, holding one entry per CDR3 protein. The profile shows 700,000 or so distinct CDR3 sequences, around 30% of them singletons. Germline V gene data show CDR1 as ENHRY and CDR2 as SYGVKD. Trimming left V 0 bases short and J 6 bases short, with 3 bases between. This CDR3 is 13 amino acids long. V usage is TRBV10-3 and J usage is TRBJ1-6; no definite D call. Sequenced material: peripheral blood mononuclear cells (PBMCs), taken when the disease was refractory, from a patient treated with antithyroid drugs. The source is a female donor with Graves disease. The CDR3 spells CAISESGNSPLHF. CDR3 nucleotides: TGTGCCATCAGTGAGTCTGGTAATTCACCCCTCCACTTT.